This T cell receptor beta chain was identified in a study of technical replicates of blood from a handful of donors. There are 13 residues in the CDR3. Germline CDR1 SGHTA, CDR2 FQGNSA. V lost 2 bases and J lost 10, with 14 bases in between. Here immunoSEQ multiplex PCR was the method, and the copy in TCRdb shows in-frame clones only, minus some. The table includes around 72,000 clones, nearly 99% detected once. This clonotype originated in a human donor in good health. The V and J genes are TRBV7-2 and TRBJ1-2; D is uncertain. Sequencing used T cells isolated from PBMCs. The CDR3 region is CASSLLAAPSYTF. CDR3 coding DNA: TGTGCCAGCAGCTTACTGGCGGCACCTTCCTACACCTTC.